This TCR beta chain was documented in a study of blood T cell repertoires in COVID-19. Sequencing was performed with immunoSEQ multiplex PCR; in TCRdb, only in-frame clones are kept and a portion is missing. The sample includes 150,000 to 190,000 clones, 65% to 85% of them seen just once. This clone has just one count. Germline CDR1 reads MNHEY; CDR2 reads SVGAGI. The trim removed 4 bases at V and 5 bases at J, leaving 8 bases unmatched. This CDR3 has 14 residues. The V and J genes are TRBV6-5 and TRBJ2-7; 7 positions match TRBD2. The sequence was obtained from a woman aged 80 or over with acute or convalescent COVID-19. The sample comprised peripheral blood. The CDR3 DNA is TGTGCCAGCAGTTCGGGAGCGGGAACAAACGAGCAGTACTTC. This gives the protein CASSSGAGTNEQYF.